This T cell receptor beta chain was identified during a study of siplizumab effects on memory and regulatory T cells. Findings and limits, study-wide: No naive or memory phenotype could be assigned to roughly 75-96% of proliferating clones. Some alloreactive sequences were traceable to unstimulated CD4+ memory cells, and siplizumab significantly reduced them.

The repertoire was sequenced with immunoSEQ multiplex PCR; TCRdb's copy has only in-frame clones and lacks some. Among roughly 120,000 clones listed, 94% were seen once. CDR3 length: 18 residues. To note about this clone: The antigen is undetermined.

The receptor's source is a human donor in good health. The V gene is TRBV21-1, the J gene TRBJ2-7; the tabulated D call, TRBD2, remains unverified against the DNA. TRBV21-1 is a pseudogene segment. The material sequenced was non-Treg CD4+ T cells sorted from blood. The CDR3 here is CASSNRTSGSAIRVEQYF. In DNA form, the CDR3 reads TGTGCCAGCAGCAACCGGACTAGCGGGAGCGCTATACGAGTCGAGCAGTACTTC.